The 31 T cell receptor beta chains reported below all come from one sample, sequenced in a study of T-cell reconstitution after alpha-beta-depleted transplantation in children. Preparation of the TCRbeta library involved a method that used unique molecular identifiers. MiXCR, applied by TCRdb to the PCR reads, yields one record per CDR3 protein. The repertoire holds a few hundred thousand distinct CDR3 sequences, with around a tenth as singletons. The input for sequencing was PBMCs, taken before TCRalphabeta/CD19-depleted stem cell transplant. Source of these receptors: a boy under two years old with acute myeloid leukemia, due to receive a stem cell transplant.

This clonotype was counted only a few times. This chain connects TRBV7-2 to TRBJ2-7; 7 positions match TRBD1. CDR1 and CDR2 (germline): SGHTA, FQGNSA. V lost 4 bases and J lost 5; bases outside the gene matches: 17. This CDR3 contains 17 residues. The CDR3 is CASSSTSSKGGPDEQYF. The CDR3 DNA sequence: TGTGCCAGCAGCTCCACCTCTAGTAAAGGGGGCCCTGACGAGCAGTACTTC.

With regard to this clonotype: Possible read error: a much larger clone is one base away. The chain has TRBV6-4 and TRBJ2-3, with 12 bases aligning to TRBD2. This CDR3 contains 17 residues. The germline V gene has CDR1 MRHNA and CDR2 SNTAGT. DNA for the CDR3: TGTGGCACCAGTGGCTTGGCTAGCGGGGGGGCCGAAGATACGCAGTATTTT. This encodes CGTSGLASGGAEDTQYF.

Note on this clonotype: A much larger clonotype is one base distant, so this may be a read error. The chain is built from TRBV24-1 and TRBJ2-2; possible D gene TRBD2, 6 bases. Germline V gene data show CDR1 as KGHDR and CDR2 as SFDVKD. The CDR3 consists of 15 residues. The chain's CDR3 is CATSDWGVDTGDLFF. Written as DNA, the CDR3 is TGTGCCACCAGTGATTGGGGGGTGGACACCGGGGACCTGTTTTTT.

This sequence joins TRBV29-1 and TRBJ2-2, with D unresolved. This CDR3 contains 14 residues. The V gene lost 5 bases and the J gene lost 0 bases, with 10 bases spanning the gap. Per the germline V gene, CDR1 is SQVTM and CDR2 is ANQGSEA. The CDR3 reads CSVKREANTGELFF. CDR3 nucleotide sequence: TGCAGCGTTAAAAGGGAAGCGAACACCGGGGAGCTGTTTTTT.

V gene TRBV7-9 combines with J gene TRBJ2-2; D not certain. The CDR3 is 12 residues long. V lost 3 bases and J lost 7, with 6 bases in between. Germline-derived CDR1 and CDR2 are SEHNR and FQNEAQ (reference sequence). The CDR3, as DNA: TGTGCCAGCAGCTTCCTTGGCGGGGAGCTGTTTTTT. Translating gives CASSFLGGELFF.

DNA for the CDR3: TGTGCCAGCAGTTACCCCTTTACAGGGGGGGAAACTCGCTGGGTCAATGAGCAGTTCTTC. It specifies CASSYPFTGGETRWVNEQFF. The chain employs TRBV6-2 or TRBV6-3 and TRBJ2-1; the D gene is possibly TRBD1 (8 bases). Germline-derived CDR1 and CDR2 are MNHEY and SVGEGT. V was shortened by 2 bases and J by 6 bases, with 29 bases between the two germline ends. The CDR3 runs to 20 residues.

The V and J genes are TRBV12-3 or TRBV12-4 and TRBJ2-2; D remains unclear. Trimming stripped 3 bases from V and 5 bases from J, with 16 bases between. The CDR3 loop spans 16 amino acids. CDR3 loop: CASSFLVRSGTGELFF. CDR3 DNA sequence: TGTGCCAGCAGTTTCTTAGTCCGGAGTGGAACCGGGGAGCTGTTTTTT.

The rearrangement joins TRBV7-2 to TRBJ2-7; 13 bases agree with TRBD2. Per germline, CDR1 SGHTA and CDR2 FQGNSA. CDR3 length equals 16 residues. Trimming cost V 5 bases and J 3 bases; bases outside gene matches: 7. The DNA of the CDR3 is TGTGCCAGCAGCCCAAGTCGGACTAGCGGGAGCTACGAGCAGTACTTC. This gives the protein CASSPSRTSGSYEQYF.

In its sample, this clonotype was seen a few times. The chain carries TRBV4-3 and TRBJ1-5; no reliable D call. Trimming pared 0 bases from V and 5 bases from J, leaving 11 bases between. The CDR3 is 15 residues long. Germline V lookup: CDR1 LGHNA, CDR2 YSLEER. CDR3 bases: TGCGCCAGCAGCCAAGAGCCTCAAGGGCATCAGCCCCAGCATTTT. It encodes CASSQEPQGHQPQHF.

Concerning this clonotype: It may be a read error: a sequence one base away is much more abundant. This sequence joins TRBV20-1 and TRBJ2-4, with D unclear. The CDR3 runs 13 residues. CDR1 and CDR2 from the germline V gene are DFQATT and SNEGSKA (reference sequence). The CDR3 coding sequence is TGCAGTGCTAGAGACAGAGCCAAAAACATTCATTACTTC. Translated: CSARDRAKNIHYF.

The J gene is TRBJ2-2, the V gene TRBV4-3; 8 bases align to TRBD2. The CDR3 has 15 residues. CDR1 is LGHNA, CDR2 YSLEER, per germline. With V trimmed by 4 bases and J by 6 bases, 7 bases remained unmatched. DNA for the CDR3: TGCGCCAGCAGCCTACTGGGACTAGGCGCCGGGGAGCTGTTTTTT. This gives the protein CASSLLGLGAGELFF.

V is TRBV15 and J is TRBJ2-3, with D tentatively TRBD1 (5 bases). The CDR3 is 13 amino acids. Germline V gene lookup returns CDR1 LNHNV and CDR2 YYDKDF (reference sequence). Trimming cost V 5 bases and J 2 bases, with 8 bases left between them. Written as DNA, the CDR3 is TGTGCCACCAGCCCCAGGGTCACAGATACGCAGTATTTT. This translates into CATSPRVTDTQYF.

This clonotype was counted ten times or more. This chain uses TRBV20-1 with TRBJ2-7; D unresolved. V lost 4 bases and J lost 3, with 4 bases in between. The CDR3 has 10 residues. Germline CDR1 reads DFQATT; CDR2 reads SNEGSKA (reference sequence). CDR3 residues: CSATSYEQYF. The DNA for the CDR3 is TGCAGTGCTACTAGCTACGAGCAGTACTTC.

This clonotype showed up many times. The chain recombines TRBV30 with TRBJ1-5, with TRBD1 matching over 10 bases. The CDR3 runs 15 residues. Trimming at V came to 0 bases and at J to 1 base, leaving 0 bases not matched to a gene. Germline V lookup: CDR1 GTSNPN, CDR2 SVGIG (reference sequence). CDR3 nucleotide sequence: TGTGCCTGGAGTGTGGGACAGGGGAGCAATCAGCCCCAGCATTTT. Translating gives CAWSVGQGSNQPQHF.

This clonotype was found a few times. This chain uses TRBV9 with TRBJ2-5; TRBD2 matches at 10 bases. Trimming cost V 0 bases and J 2 bases; bases outside gene matches: 4. Looked up from germline, CDR1 is SGDLS and CDR2 is YYNGEE. The CDR3 spans 16 residues. The CDR3 here is CASSVAGLAAQETQYF. CDR3 DNA sequence: TGTGCCAGCAGCGTAGCAGGACTAGCGGCACAAGAGACCCAGTACTTC.

Many counts were recorded for this clonotype. The chain is built from TRBV27 and TRBJ2-5, with D perhaps TRBD1 (5 bases). CDR3 length equals 11 residues. CDR1 is MNHEY, CDR2 SMNVEV, per germline (reference sequence). The V gene lost 7 bases and the J gene lost 4 bases, with 7 bases spanning the gap. In nucleotides, the CDR3 is TGTGCCAGCATTAGGGGAGAGACCCAGTACTTC. Translating gives CASIRGETQYF.

This clonotype was seen at least ten times. This chain uses TRBV20-1 with TRBJ2-3; D call uncertain. The germline V gene has CDR1 DFQATT and CDR2 SNEGSKA (reference sequence). The CDR3 consists of 12 residues. V was clipped by 5 bases and J by 0 bases, with 6 bases between them. CDR3 sequence: CSADDSTDTQYF. CDR3 sequence (DNA): TGCAGTGCTGATGACAGCACAGATACGCAGTATTTT.

This clonotype was recorded a few times. CDR3: CASSGDRVGYGYTF. In DNA, the CDR3 is TGTGCCAGCAGCGGGGACAGGGTGGGCTATGGCTACACCTTC. The genes are TRBV7-8 and TRBJ1-2; 9 bases agree with TRBD1. The CDR3 runs 14 residues. Trimming cost V 5 bases and J 4 bases; bases outside gene matches: 5. Germline V gene lookup returns CDR1 SGHVS and CDR2 FQNEAQ.

This clonotype was seen at least ten times. V usage is TRBV6-5 and J usage is TRBJ1-2, with 8 bases that match TRBD1. This CDR3 spans 18 amino acids. Trimming cost V 0 bases and J 6 bases; bases outside gene matches: 15. The V gene's germline CDR1 is MNHEY and CDR2 SVGAGI. In DNA form, the CDR3 reads TGTGCCAGCAGTTACTCGAAGTGGGCCCGACAGGGGAGAGATGGCTACACCTTC. It specifies CASSYSKWARQGRDGYTF.

The table lists this clonotype with many counts. The chain combines TRBV7-9 with TRBJ1-2, with 9 nucleotides matching TRBD1. The J segment lost 6 bases and the V segment lost 5 bases, leaving 16 bases of the junction unmatched. The CDR3 has 17 amino acids. Germline V gene lookup returns CDR1 SEHNR and CDR2 FQNEAQ (reference sequence). DNA for the CDR3: TGTGCCAGCAGCCCTAGAGGGGGGACAGGGACGGCGGATGGCTACACCTTC. Residues: CASSPRGGTGTADGYTF.

This clonotype was observed at least ten times. The chain employs TRBV20-1 and TRBJ2-3; 8 bases are a match to TRBD1. V trimming: 2 bases; J trimming: 6 bases; junction bases outside the gene matches: 10. Germline V gene sequence: CDR1 DFQATT, CDR2 SNEGSKA (reference sequence). This CDR3 spans 15 amino acids. The CDR3 DNA is TGCAGTGCTAGACCGGGACAGGTGGAGTGGGATACGCAGTATTTT. Amino acids: CSARPGQVEWDTQYF.

This clonotype has just a few counts. The rearrangement links TRBV12-3 or TRBV12-4 to TRBJ2-7; 8 bases line up with TRBD1. CDR3 length: 15 amino acids. With V trimmed by 6 bases and J by 2 bases, 9 bases remained unmatched. In DNA, the CDR3 is TGTGCCAGCAGCCCCCGGACAGGGTCGGCCTACGAGCAGTACTTC. Translated, it gives CASSPRTGSAYEQYF.

This clonotype was counted ten times or more. The J gene is TRBJ2-3, the V gene TRBV3-1; perhaps TRBD2 as D (5 bases). The germline gives CDR1 LGHDT, CDR2 YNNKEL (reference sequence). The V end was cut by 0 bases, the J end by 4 bases, with 11 bases between. This CDR3 comprises 15 residues. The CDR3 bases are TGTGCCAGCAGCCAAGATCGGGGATGGCCAGATACGCAGTATTTT. It codes for CASSQDRGWPDTQYF.

This clonotype has only one observation. A much bigger clone sits one base away, suggesting this may be a read error. The rearrangement uses TRBV19 and TRBJ1-3; possibly TRBD1 for D (5 bases). Per the germline V gene, CDR1 is LNHDA and CDR2 is SQIVND (reference sequence). The CDR3 covers 16 residues. Trimming took 5 bases from V and 0 from J, leaving 14 bases between them. CDR3 in amino acids: CASSAHRSRSGNTIYF. The CDR3, as DNA: TGTGCCAGTAGTGCCCACAGGAGCCGCTCTGGAAACACCATATATTTT.

In this sample, this clonotype turned up many times. The J gene is TRBJ2-7, the V gene TRBV27; 9 nucleotides match TRBD1. V gave up 5 bases and J gave up 2 bases; unmatched junction bases: 7. Germline V gene data show CDR1 as MNHEY and CDR2 as SMNVEV (reference sequence). This CDR3 comprises 15 residues. The CDR3 coding sequence is TGTGCCAGCAGTCGAGGGACAGGGTTGACCTACGAGCAGTACTTC. Protein product: CASSRGTGLTYEQYF.

This clonotype appeared many times. This chain links TRBV10-3 with TRBJ2-2; D is unresolved. This CDR3 has 12 amino acids. CDR1 is ENHRY, CDR2 SYGVKD, per germline. V dropped 0 bases and J dropped 8 bases, with 4 bases sitting between them. The CDR3 DNA reads as TGTGCCATCAGTGAGTCACGTGGGGAGCTGTTTTTT. As protein: CAISESRGELFF.

This clonotype showed up many times. V gene TRBV4-1 combines with J gene TRBJ2-2, with D uncertain. Trimming pared 7 bases from V and 4 bases from J, leaving 19 bases between. Per the germline V gene, CDR1 is MGHRA and CDR2 is YSYEKL. CDR3 size: 16 residues. The CDR3 nucleotides read TGCGCCAGCACTAAAGCCCCCGCTTTGGGCACCGGGGAGCTGTTTTTT. Its protein is CASTKAPALGTGELFF.

This clonotype showed up many times. CDR3 in DNA: TGTGCCACCGTCGGACGGGACTCTAGCACAGATACGCAGTATTTT. This gives the protein CATVGRDSSTDTQYF. This chain joins TRBV24-1 and TRBJ2-3; D might be TRBD2 (6 bases). Germline loops: CDR1 KGHDR, CDR2 SFDVKD. Deletions cut 9 bases from V and 0 bases from J, with 15 bases between. The CDR3 consists of 15 residues.

The rearrangement links TRBV29-1 to TRBJ1-3; the match to TRBD1 covers 8 bases. The trim removed 5 bases at V and 0 bases at J, leaving 3 bases unmatched. This CDR3 comprises 14 residues. Germline CDR1 is SQVTM and CDR2 is ANQGSEA. DNA of the CDR3: TGCAGCGTTTCGGGACAGGTCTCTGGAAACACCATATATTTT. This gives the protein CSVSGQVSGNTIYF.

In this sample, this clonotype turned up many times. This chain links TRBV6-5 with TRBJ2-1, with D possibly matching TRBD2 (6 bases). The CDR3 covers 17 residues. The V gene's germline CDR1 is MNHEY and CDR2 SVGAGI. The ends were cut back, 4 bases at V and 10 bases at J, with 26 bases in the middle. The CDR3 coding sequence is TGTGCCAGCAGTTCAAGGTCCGGGGGAGCTCATATAAGGGAGCAGTTCTTC. Translating it yields CASSSRSGGAHIREQFF.

Many counts were recorded for this clonotype. The chain joins TRBV27 to TRBJ2-6, with D uncertain. The CDR3 is 16 amino acids. From germline, CDR1 is MNHEY and CDR2 SMNVEV (reference sequence). Trimming removed 1 base from V and 0 bases from J, with 7 bases in between. The CDR3 spells CASSLFPSSGANVLTF. Written as DNA, the CDR3 is TGTGCCAGCAGTTTATTCCCCAGCTCTGGGGCCAACGTCCTGACTTTC.